This T cell receptor (beta chain) was documented in a study of CD4 T cells in relation to SARS-CoV-2 and coronaviruses. At the level of the study: PBMCs were cultured with antigen for nine to eleven days before TCR beta sequencing.

The unexposed donors gave CD4+ T cells in about 2011-2019, prior to COVID-19. CD4+ T cells were isolated from the cells after around 11 days of culture. The CDR3 length is 15 residues. The germline V gene has CDR1 MNHEY and CDR2 SVGAGI. Losses at the gene ends were 10 bases for V and 2 bases for J; bases not matched to a gene: 10. General study results and limits: Crossreactive clones expanded significantly less to SARS-CoV-2 than monoreactive clones. In roughly 61% of donors, memory CD4+ clonotypes crossrecognized SARS-CoV-2 and at least one common cold coronavirus spike.

This table comes from immunoSEQ multiplex PCR, and its TCRdb copy is limited to in-frame clones, with some not included. The repertoire has more than 20,000 clones, around 72% of them found once; the top ten carry about 17%. As to this clone: Its specificity is unknown.

This TCR was recovered from a human donor in good health. This sequence joins TRBV6-5 and TRBJ2-1; 8 nucleotides line up with TRBD2. Sequenced input: CD4+ T cells from PBMCs, cultured in vitro. The CDR3 sequence: CAIRGGGPTYNEQFF. For the CDR3, the DNA is TGTGCCATCCGAGGCGGGGGGCCCACCTACAATGAGCAGTTCTTC.